This TCR beta chain appears in the sequencing data of a study of T cell responses to AZD1222 COVID-19 vaccine. Study-wide results and caveats: Reports indicate that nearly half of spike-specific TCRs are directed at unmutated variant regions. Mostly white British, mostly female donors; authors suggested clonal diversity may be underestimated. There were repertoire samples only from the period after the peak T cell response. Just a handful of people given AZD1222 tested seropositive at baseline.

This table comes from immunoSEQ multiplex PCR, and its TCRdb copy is limited to in-frame clones, with some not included. The table has around 67,000 clones, around 83% seen once; the top ten hold under 8%. This clone occurred once. Its specificity is not known. Trimming took 7 bases from V and 5 from J, leaving 20 bases between them. Germline V CDR1 and CDR2: LNHDA, SQIVND (reference sequence). The CDR3 length is 15 residues. The TCR sequence derives from an adult in good health. The chain carries TRBV19 and TRBJ1-1, with a tentative D call TRBD1 (6 bases). Sample: peripheral blood, taken on day 0 of AZD1222 vaccination. The CDR3 protein is CASTPGAGRGTEAFF. The CDR3 coding sequence is TGTGCCAGTACCCCAGGGGCAGGGAGGGGGACTGAAGCTTTCTTT.